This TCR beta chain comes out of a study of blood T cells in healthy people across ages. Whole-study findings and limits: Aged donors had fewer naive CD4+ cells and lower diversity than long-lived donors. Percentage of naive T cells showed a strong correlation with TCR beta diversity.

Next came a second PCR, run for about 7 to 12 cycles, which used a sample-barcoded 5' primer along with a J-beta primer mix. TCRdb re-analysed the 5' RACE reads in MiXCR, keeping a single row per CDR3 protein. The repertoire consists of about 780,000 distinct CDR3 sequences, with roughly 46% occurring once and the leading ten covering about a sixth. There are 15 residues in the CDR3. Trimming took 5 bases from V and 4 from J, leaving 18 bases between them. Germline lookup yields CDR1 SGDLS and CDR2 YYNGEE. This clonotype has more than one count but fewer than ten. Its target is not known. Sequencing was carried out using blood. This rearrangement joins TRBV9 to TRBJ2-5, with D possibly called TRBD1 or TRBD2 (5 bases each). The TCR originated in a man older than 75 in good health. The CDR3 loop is CASSTRGERGETQYF. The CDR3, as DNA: TGTGCCAGCAGTACCCGGGGCGAGAGGGGAGAGACCCAGTACTTC.